One TCR beta chain is described in this entry. Its antigen is still unknown. J gave up 0 bases and V 5 bases, and 10 bases lay outside the gene matches. Germline V CDR1 and CDR2: SEHNR, FQNEAQ (reference sequence). This CDR3 comprises 18 residues. The data were taken from a study of cytomegalovirus exposure and HLA in healthy donors. PCR used 60 Vbeta primers and 13 Jbeta primers. Sequencing used immunoSEQ multiplex PCR; TCRdb keeps in-frame clones, though not all of them. The sample has fewer than 150,000 clones; around 80% are singletons. Findings of the study overall: Data from an earlier analysis indicated that most TCR beta V segments were productive either about 90% or about 30% of the time.

This chain connects TRBV7-9 to TRBJ2-6; the match to TRBD1 covers 7 bases. Sequencing was done on a sample of PBMCs. This TCR derives from a man aged 35-49 years in good health and CMV-seropositive. CDR3 nucleotides: TGTGCCAGCAGCCCCCCGGGACAGAGAAGCTCTGGGGCCAACGTCCTGACTTTC. This gives the protein CASSPPGQRSSGANVLTF.